The present T cell receptor beta chain was sequenced within a study of cytomegalovirus exposure and HLA in healthy donors. Separate from the approximately 670-subject first cohort was the roughly 130-subject validation cohort, to which the donors belonged. In the case of this clone: Its antigen is unknown.

Here immunoSEQ multiplex PCR was the method, and the copy in TCRdb shows in-frame clones only, minus some. This table has 150,000 to 200,000 clones, less than 85% appearing once. Study results and limitations: Overall, around 160 TCR beta chains were annotated as cytomegalovirus-associated.

Germline V gives CDR1 GTSNPN, CDR2 SVGIG (reference sequence). The CDR3 spans 14 residues. The ends were cut back, 2 bases at V and 7 bases at J, with 15 bases in the middle. Sequenced: PBMCs. This TCR derives from a man younger than 30 in good health and CMV-seropositive. The genes are TRBV30 and TRBJ1-5; D is undetermined. The CDR3 protein is CAWSPRRGAQPQHF. The CDR3 DNA reads TGTGCCTGGAGTCCCCGACGGGGAGCCCAGCCCCAGCATTTT.